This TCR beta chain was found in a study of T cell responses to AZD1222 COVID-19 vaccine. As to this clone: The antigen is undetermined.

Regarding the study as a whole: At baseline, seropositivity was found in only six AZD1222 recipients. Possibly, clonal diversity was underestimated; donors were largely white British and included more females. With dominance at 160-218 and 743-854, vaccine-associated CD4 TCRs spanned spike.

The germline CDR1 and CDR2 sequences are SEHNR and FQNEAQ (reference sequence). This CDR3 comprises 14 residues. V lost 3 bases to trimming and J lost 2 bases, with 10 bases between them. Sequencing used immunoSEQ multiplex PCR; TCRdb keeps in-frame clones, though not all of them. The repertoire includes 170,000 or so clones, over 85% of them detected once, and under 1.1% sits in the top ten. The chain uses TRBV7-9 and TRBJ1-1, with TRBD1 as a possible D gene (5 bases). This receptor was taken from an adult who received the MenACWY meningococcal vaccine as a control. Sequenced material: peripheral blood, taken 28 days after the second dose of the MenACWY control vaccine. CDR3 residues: CASSFTDRNTEAFF. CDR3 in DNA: TGTGCCAGCAGCTTTACCGACAGAAACACTGAAGCTTTCTTT.